The clone carrying this TCR beta chain was counted many times. Its antigen is still unknown. This specimen belongs to a study of T cells in Graves' hyperthyroidism and ophthalmopathy. Regarding the study as a whole: Ophthalmopathy stood apart from stable hyperthyroidism in a 13 V-J model.

Germline lookup yields CDR1 MNHEY and CDR2 SVGAGI. The CDR3 runs 15 residues. With 1 base removed from V and 1 base from J, the gap between germline ends came to 8 bases. The investigators amplified TCR beta CDR3 regions from RNA transcripts. The study used the HTBI primer set for a first-round RT-PCR of the TCR CDR3. TCRdb reanalysed the multiplex PCR reads using MiXCR and keeps one entry per CDR3 protein. The profile shows over 500,000 distinct CDR3 sequences, roughly 17% of them singletons. A NOSPECS grade of at least 4, a Clinical Activity Score of at least 3 and duration under 3 months were recorded in ophthalmopathy patients.

The V gene is TRBV6-5, the J gene TRBJ2-1; D possibly corresponds to TRBD2 (6 bases). The receptor was isolated from a woman younger than 35 with Graves' ophthalmopathy. Material: blood. The CDR3 region has the DNA TGTGCCAGCAGTTACTATGGGGGGTCCTACAATGAGCAGTTCTTC. Translated: CASSYYGGSYNEQFF.